This T cell receptor beta chain was sequenced in a study of memory CD4+ T cells and cytomegalovirus serostatus. The CDR3 is 13 residues long. V lost 10 bases to trimming and J lost 0 bases, with 12 bases between them. Per the germline V gene, CDR1 is MDHEN and CDR2 is SYDVKM. Using immunoSEQ multiplex PCR, the repertoire was profiled, and TCRdb retains in-frame clones only, with some absent. This sample has roughly 64,000 clones, with approximately 71% found just once. The sort gate was single viable CD3+CD4+CD8-CD45RO+ cells for memory CD4+ T cells. The chain links TRBV28 to TRBJ1-2; D not certain. Sequenced input: memory CD4+ T cells from blood. This sequence originates from an adult in good health and CMV-seronegative. The CDR3 is CATKDGANYGYTF. Here the CDR3 DNA reads TGTGCCACCAAGGACGGGGCTAACTATGGCTACACCTTC.